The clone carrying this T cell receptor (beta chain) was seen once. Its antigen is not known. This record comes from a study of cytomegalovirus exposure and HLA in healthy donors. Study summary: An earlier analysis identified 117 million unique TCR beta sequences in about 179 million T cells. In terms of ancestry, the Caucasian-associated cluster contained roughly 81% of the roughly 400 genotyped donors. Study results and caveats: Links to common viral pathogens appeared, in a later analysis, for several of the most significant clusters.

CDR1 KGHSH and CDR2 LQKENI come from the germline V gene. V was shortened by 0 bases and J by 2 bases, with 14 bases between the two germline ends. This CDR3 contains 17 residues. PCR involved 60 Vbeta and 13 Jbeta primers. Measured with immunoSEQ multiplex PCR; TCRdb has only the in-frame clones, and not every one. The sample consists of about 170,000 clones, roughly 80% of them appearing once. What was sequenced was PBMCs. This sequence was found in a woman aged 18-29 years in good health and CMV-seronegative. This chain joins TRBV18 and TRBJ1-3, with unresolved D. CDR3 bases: TGTGCCAGCTCACCACCGGGCAGTTTTCCCACTGGAAACACCATATATTTT. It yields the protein CASSPPGSFPTGNTIYF.